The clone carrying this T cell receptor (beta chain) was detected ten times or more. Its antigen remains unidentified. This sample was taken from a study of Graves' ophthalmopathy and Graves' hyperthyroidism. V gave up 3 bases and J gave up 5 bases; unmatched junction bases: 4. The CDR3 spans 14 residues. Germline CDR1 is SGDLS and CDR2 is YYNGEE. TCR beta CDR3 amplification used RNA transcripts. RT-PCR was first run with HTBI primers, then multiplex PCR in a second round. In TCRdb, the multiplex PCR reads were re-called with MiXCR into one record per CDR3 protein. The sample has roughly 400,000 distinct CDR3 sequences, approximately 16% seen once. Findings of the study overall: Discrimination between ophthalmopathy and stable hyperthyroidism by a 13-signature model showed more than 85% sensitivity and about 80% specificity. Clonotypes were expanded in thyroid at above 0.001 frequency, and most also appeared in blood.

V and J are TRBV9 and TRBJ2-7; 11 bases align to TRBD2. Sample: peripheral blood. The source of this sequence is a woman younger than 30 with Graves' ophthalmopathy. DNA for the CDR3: TGTGCCAGCAGCGGTAGCGGGGGGGTCCACGAGCAGTACTTC. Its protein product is CASSGSGGVHEQYF. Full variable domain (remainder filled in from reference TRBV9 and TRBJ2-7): DSGVTQTPKHLITATGQRVTLRCSPRSGDLSVYWYQQSLDQGLQFLIQYYNGEERAKGNILERFSAQQFPDLHSELNLSSLELGDSALYFCASSGSGGVHEQYFGPGTRLTVT.